This paragraph covers one TCR beta chain sequence. The data are from a study of blood T cell repertoires in COVID-19. Study overall: Resolution of symptoms, clearance, or two negative PCRs was present in recovered Cohort 3 donors. The cDNA or gDNA used as material had been derived from T cells, B-cell-depleted T cells, or PBMCs.

Clones were sequenced by immunoSEQ multiplex PCR, and TCRdb holds only the in-frame ones, with some missing. The sample lists about 360,000 clones; more than 70% were seen once. Germline V CDR1 and CDR2: MGHRA, YSYEKL. The V and J ends lost 3 bases and 3 bases respectively, with 9 bases between them. The CDR3 is 13 residues long. This chain uses TRBV4-1 with TRBJ2-7, with D perhaps TRBD1 (5 bases). Sequencing input: PBMCs or T cells enriched from blood (not recorded which). The origin of this receptor is a man between 40 and 49 years old in a cohort exposed to, infected with or recovered from COVID-19 (not recorded which). CDR3 amino acids: CASSHRDDYEQYF. The CDR3 region has the DNA TGCGCCAGCAGCCACAGGGATGACTACGAGCAGTACTTC.